A selection of T cell receptor beta chains follows, all from one sample in a study of vaccination effects on CD4 cells after COVID-19. No antigen is known for these receptors. TCRdb keeps only in-frame clones here, not all; method: immunoSEQ multiplex PCR. The sample holds 25,000 to 40,000 clones, around 82% seen once. The sequences come from CD4+ T cells from PBMCs cultured with HCoV-NL63 spike peptides, collected after COVID-19 vaccination. These receptors were taken from a human donor who received a COVID-19 vaccine. Some clones in this sample may be carry-over from other donors' samples. Both conserved end residues are part of each CDR3. A D gene is named only where the DNA matches it firmly. Part of the rows lack a size; the others show once, few, many or a class for expanded clones.

TRBJ1-2	.	.	TRBV29-1	TGCAGCGTTGGTCAGGGAGAATCATATGGCTACACCTTC	CSVGQGESYGYTF
TRBJ2-5	.	.	TRBV30	TGTGCCTGGGCCCGGGCTCCGCTGCGGGAGACCCAGTACTTC	CAWARAPLRETQYF
TRBJ1-1	.	few	TRBV14	TGTGCCAGCAGCCAACAACAGGAGACTGAAGCTTTCTTT	CASSQQQETEAFF
TRBJ1-5	TRBD1	.	TRBV2	TGTGCCAGCAATGCGGACAGGGTAAACAATCAGCCCCAGCATTTT	CASNADRVNNQPQHF
TRBJ2-1	TRBD2	once	TRBV24-1	TGTGCCACCAGTGATCGGACTAGCGGGGGGGCCTACAATGAGCAGTTCTTC	CATSDRTSGGAYNEQFF
TRBJ1-5	TRBD1	few	TRBV7-2	TGTGCCAGCAGCGGACAGGGGAATCAGCCCCAGCATTTT	CASSGQGNQPQHF
TRBJ1-3	.	few	TRBV28	TGTGCCAGCAGCCCGATGTTGGGAAACACCATATATTTT	CASSPMLGNTIYF
TRBJ1-3	.	.	TRBV2	TGTGCCAGCAGGGCTCGGGGCCTCTCTGGAAACACCATATATTTT	CASRARGLSGNTIYF
TRBJ1-1	.	.	TRBV7-9	TGTGCCAGCAGCCCCTGGACAAAAGAGAACACTGAAGCTTTCTTT	CASSPWTKENTEAFF
TRBJ1-2	.	once	TRBV29-1	TGCAGCGTTCTCGAGACAGGAATTTATGGCTACACCTTC	CSVLETGIYGYTF
TRBJ1-1	.	once	TRBV6-5	TGTGCCAGCAGTTACGTTATGGGGGGCAGGGAAACTGAAGCTTTCTTT	CASSYVMGGRETEAFF
TRBJ2-5	TRBD1	.	TRBV19	TGTGCCAGTAGTAGGGGACAGTTGTACCAAGAGACCCAGTACTTC	CASSRGQLYQETQYF
TRBJ2-5	.	.	TRBV5-1	TGCGCCAGCAGCTTGACGGGAAACCAAGAGACCCAGTACTTC	CASSLTGNQETQYF